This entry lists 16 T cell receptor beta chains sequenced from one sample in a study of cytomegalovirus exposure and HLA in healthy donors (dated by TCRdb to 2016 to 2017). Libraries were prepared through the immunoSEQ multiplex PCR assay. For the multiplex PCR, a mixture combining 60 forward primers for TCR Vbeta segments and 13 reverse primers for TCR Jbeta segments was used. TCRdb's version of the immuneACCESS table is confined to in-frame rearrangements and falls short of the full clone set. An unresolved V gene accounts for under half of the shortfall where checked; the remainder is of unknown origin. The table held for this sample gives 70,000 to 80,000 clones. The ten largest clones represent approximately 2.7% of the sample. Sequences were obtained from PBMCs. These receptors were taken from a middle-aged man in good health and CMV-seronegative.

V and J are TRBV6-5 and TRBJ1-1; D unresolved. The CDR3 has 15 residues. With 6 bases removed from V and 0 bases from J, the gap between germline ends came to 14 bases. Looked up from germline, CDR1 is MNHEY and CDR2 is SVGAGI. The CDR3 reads CASSYPGLLNTEAFF. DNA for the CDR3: TGTGCCAGCAGCTACCCTGGACTTCTGAACACTGAAGCTTTCTTT.

CDR3 sequence (DNA): TGTGCCAGCAGCTCCCAGGGTAAAGGGATGAACACTGAAGCTTTCTTT. Amino acids: CASSSQGKGMNTEAFF. V and J are TRBV7-3 and TRBJ1-1, with D perhaps matching TRBD1 (5 bases). The CDR3 totals 16 residues. Germline lookup yields CDR1 SGHTA and CDR2 FQGTGA. V lost 4 bases and J 0 bases, leaving 15 bases between the germline ends.

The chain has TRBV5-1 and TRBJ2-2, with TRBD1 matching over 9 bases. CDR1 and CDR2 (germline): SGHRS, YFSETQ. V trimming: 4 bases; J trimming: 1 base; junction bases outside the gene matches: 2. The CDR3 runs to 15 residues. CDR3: CASSLGQGNTGELFF. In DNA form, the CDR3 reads TGCGCCAGCAGCCTGGGACAGGGGAACACCGGGGAGCTGTTTTTT. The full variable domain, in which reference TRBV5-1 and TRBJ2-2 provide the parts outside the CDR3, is KAGVTQTPRYLIKTRGQQVTLSCSPISGHRSVSWYQQTPGQGLQFLFEYFSETQRNKGNFPGRFSGRQFSNSRSEMNVSTLELGDSALYLCASSLGQGNTGELFFGEGSRLTVL.

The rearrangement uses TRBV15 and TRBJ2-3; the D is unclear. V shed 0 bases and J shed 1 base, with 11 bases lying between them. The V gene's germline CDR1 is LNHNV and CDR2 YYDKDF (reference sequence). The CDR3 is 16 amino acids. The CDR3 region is CATSRDPSRGTDTQYF. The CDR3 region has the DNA TGTGCCACCAGCAGAGATCCCTCTCGGGGCACAGATACGCAGTATTTT.

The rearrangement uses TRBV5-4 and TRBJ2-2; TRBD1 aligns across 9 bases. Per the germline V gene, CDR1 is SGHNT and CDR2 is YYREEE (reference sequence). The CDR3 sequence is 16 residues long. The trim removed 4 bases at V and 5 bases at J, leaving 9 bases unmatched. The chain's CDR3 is CASSNTGGVLTGELFF. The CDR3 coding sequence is TGTGCCAGCAGCAATACAGGGGGCGTCTTAACCGGGGAGCTGTTTTTT.

The CDR3 reads CASSLRGGNTIYF. The CDR3, as DNA: TGTGCCAGCAGCTTGAGGGGTGGAAACACCATATATTTT. The chain is built from TRBV5-6 and TRBJ1-3; maybe TRBD1 (5 bases). The CDR3 consists of 13 residues. V lost 1 base and J 3 bases, leaving 5 bases between the germline ends. Germline lookup yields CDR1 SGHDT and CDR2 YYEEEE.

CDR3 loop: CASSVIRTGGVNQPQHF. Here the CDR3 DNA reads TGTGCCAGCAGTGTCATCCGGACAGGGGGCGTCAATCAGCCCCAGCATTTT. The chain has TRBV6-1 and TRBJ1-5; 11 bases are shared with TRBD1. V was pared by 4 bases and J by 3 bases, with 8 bases of the junction left unmatched. The CDR3 has 17 amino acids. The germline CDR1 and CDR2 sequences are MNHNS and SASEGT.

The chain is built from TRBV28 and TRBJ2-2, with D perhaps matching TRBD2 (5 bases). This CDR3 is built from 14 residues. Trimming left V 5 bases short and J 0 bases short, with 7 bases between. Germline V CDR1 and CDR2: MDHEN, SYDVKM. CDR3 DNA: TGTGCCAGCAGTCTGGACTCGAACACCGGGGAGCTGTTTTTT. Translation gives CASSLDSNTGELFF.

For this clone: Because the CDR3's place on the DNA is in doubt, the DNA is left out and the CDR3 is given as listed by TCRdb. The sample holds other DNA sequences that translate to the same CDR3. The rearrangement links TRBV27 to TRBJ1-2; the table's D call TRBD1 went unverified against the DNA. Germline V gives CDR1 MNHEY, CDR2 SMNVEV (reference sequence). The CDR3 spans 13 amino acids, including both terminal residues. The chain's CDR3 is CASVGTGNHGYTF.

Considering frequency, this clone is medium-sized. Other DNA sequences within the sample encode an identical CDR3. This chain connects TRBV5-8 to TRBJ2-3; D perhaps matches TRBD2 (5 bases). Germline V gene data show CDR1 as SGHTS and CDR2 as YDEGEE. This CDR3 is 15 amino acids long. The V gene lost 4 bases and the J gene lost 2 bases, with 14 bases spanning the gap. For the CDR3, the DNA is TGTGCCAGCAGCGGAGGACGGAGGATCACAGATACGCAGTATTTT. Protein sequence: CASSGGRRITDTQYF.

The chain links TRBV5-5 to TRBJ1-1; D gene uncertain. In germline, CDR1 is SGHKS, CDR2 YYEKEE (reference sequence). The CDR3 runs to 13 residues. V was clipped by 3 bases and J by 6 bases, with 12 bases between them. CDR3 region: CASSSRPEAEAFF. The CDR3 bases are TGTGCCAGCAGCTCCCGACCAGAGGCTGAAGCTTTCTTT. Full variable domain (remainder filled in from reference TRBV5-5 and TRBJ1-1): DAGVTQSPTHLIKTRGQQVTLRCSPISGHKSVSWYQQVLGQGPQFIFQYYEKEERGRGNFPDRFSARQFPNYSSELNVNALLLGDSALYLCASSSRPEAEAFFGQGTRLTVV.

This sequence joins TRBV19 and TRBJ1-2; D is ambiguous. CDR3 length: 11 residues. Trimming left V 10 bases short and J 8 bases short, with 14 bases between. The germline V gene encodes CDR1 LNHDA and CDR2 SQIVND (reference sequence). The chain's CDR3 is CATEGFGGYTF. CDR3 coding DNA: TGTGCCACCGAGGGCTTTGGCGGCTACACCTTC.

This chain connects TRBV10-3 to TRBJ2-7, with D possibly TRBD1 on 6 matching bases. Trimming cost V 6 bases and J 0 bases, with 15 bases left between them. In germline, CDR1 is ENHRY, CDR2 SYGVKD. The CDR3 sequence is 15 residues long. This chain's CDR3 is CAIRGWTVSSYEQYF. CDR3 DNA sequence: TGTGCCATCAGGGGGTGGACAGTCAGCTCCTACGAGCAGTACTTC.

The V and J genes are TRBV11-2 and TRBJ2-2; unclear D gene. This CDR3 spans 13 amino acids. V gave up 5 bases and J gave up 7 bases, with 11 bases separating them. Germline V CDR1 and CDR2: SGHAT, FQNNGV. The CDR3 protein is CASSSYTDGELFF. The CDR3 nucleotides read TGTGCCAGCAGCAGTTACACAGACGGGGAGCTGTTTTTT. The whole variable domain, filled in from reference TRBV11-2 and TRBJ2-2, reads EAGVAQSPRYKIIEKRQSVAFWCNPISGHATLYWYQQILGQGPKLLIQFQNNGVVDDSQLPKDRFSAERLKGVDSTLKIQPAKLEDSAVYLCASSSYTDGELFFGEGSRLTVL.

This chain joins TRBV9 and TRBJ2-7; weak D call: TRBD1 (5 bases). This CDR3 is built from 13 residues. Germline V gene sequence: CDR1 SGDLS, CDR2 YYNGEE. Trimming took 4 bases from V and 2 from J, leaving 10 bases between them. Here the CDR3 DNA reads TGTGCCAGCAGCAGGGGCGGTACCTACGAGCAGTACTTC. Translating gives CASSRGGTYEQYF.

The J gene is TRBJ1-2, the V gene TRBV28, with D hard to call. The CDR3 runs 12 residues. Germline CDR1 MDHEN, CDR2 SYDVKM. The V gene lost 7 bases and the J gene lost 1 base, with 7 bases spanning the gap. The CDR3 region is CASNAVNYGYTF. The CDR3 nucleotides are TGTGCCAGCAACGCGGTTAACTATGGCTACACCTTC.